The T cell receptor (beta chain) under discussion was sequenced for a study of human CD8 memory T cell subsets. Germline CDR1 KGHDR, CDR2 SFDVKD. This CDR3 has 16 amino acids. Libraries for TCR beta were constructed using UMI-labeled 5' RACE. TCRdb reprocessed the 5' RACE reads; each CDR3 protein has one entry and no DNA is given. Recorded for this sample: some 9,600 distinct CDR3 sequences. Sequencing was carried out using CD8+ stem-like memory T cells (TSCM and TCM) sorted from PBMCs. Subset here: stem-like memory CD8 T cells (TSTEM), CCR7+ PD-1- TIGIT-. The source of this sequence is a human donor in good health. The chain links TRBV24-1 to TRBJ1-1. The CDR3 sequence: CATDAWDDRMNTEAFF.